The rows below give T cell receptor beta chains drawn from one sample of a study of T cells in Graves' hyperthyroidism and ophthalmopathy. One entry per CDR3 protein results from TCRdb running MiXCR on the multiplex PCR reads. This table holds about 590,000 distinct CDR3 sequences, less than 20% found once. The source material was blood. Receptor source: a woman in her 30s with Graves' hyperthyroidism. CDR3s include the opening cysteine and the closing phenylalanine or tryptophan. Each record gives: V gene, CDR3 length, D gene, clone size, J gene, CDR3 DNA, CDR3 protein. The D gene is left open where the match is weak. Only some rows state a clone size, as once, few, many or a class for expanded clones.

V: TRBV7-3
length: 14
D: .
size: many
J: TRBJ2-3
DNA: TGTGCCAGCAGCTACGGCGGGGTGGGTAATACGCAGTATTTT
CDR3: CASSYGGVGNTQYF

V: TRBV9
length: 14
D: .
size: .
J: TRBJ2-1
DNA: TGTGCCAGCAGCGGAACAGGGTACTACAATGAGCAGTTCTTC
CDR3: CASSGTGYYNEQFF

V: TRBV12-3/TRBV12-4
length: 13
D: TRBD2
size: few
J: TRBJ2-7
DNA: TGTGCCAGCAGTTTGGCGCGGGAGTCCGAGCAGTACTTC
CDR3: CASSLARESEQYF

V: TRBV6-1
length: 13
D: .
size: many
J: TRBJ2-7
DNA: TGTGCCTGTCGACCGGGCCCCTCCTACGAGCAGTACTTC
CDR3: CACRPGPSYEQYF

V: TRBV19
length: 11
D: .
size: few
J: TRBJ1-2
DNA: TGTGCCAGTAGTACACGGACAGACCACACCTTC
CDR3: CASSTRTDHTF

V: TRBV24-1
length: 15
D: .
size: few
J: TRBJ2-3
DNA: TGTGCCACCAGTGATTTGCTCAGGGGAACAGATACGCAGTATTTT
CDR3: CATSDLLRGTDTQYF

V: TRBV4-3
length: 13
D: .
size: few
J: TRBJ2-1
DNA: TGCGCCAGCAGCCAAGAATACAGGAATGAGCAGTTCTTC
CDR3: CASSQEYRNEQFF

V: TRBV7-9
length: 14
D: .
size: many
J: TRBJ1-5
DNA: TGTGCCAGCAGCTTACAGGGAGAGGATCAGCCCCAGCATTTT
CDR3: CASSLQGEDQPQHF

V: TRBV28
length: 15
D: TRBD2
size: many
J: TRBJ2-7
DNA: TGTGCCAGCAGCCGATCAAGCGGGGGAGTAGGGGAGCAGTACTTC
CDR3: CASSRSSGGVGEQYF

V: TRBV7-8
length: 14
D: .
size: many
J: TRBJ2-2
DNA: TGTGCCAGCAGCTTAGCGCGAGGGACCGGGGAGCTGTTTTTT
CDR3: CASSLARGTGELFF

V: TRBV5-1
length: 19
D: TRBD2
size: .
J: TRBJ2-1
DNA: TGCGCCAGCAGCCCCCGGGGGTCTGCGGGAGGGCCCGGGTACAATGAGCAGTTCTTC
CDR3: CASSPRGSAGGPGYNEQFF

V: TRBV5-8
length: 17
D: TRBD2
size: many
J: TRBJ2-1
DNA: TGTGCCAGCAGCCTCCCATCCGGGACTAGCGGGAGGAATGAGCAGTTCTTC
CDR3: CASSLPSGTSGRNEQFF

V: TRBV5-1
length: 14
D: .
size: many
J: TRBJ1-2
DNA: TGCGCCAGCAGCTTGGAGGGGCAGGCCTATGGCTACACCTTC
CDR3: CASSLEGQAYGYTF

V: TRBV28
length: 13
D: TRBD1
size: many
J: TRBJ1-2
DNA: TGTGCCAGCAGGTGGACAGGGAACTATGGCTACACCTTC
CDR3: CASRWTGNYGYTF

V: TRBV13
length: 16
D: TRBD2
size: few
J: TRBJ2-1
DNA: TGTGCCAGCAGCCTCGAGGGTGCGGGAGGGCCAGATGAGCAGTTCTTC
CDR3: CASSLEGAGGPDEQFF

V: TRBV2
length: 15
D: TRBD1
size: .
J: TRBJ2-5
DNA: TGTGCCAGCAGTGAAGGGACAGGGTCAGGGGAGACCCAGTACTTC
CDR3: CASSEGTGSGETQYF

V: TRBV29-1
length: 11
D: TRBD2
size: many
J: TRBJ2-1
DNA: TGCAGCGCCTTTACGGGACTAAAGCAGTTCTTC
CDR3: CSAFTGLKQFF

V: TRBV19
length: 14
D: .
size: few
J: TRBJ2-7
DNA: TGTGCCAGTAGTATTCGGGGTAACTCCTACGAGCAGTACTTC
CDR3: CASSIRGNSYEQYF

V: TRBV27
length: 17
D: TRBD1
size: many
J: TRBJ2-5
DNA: TGTGCCAGCAGTTTATCGGTGCCAACAGGGGGCACAGAGACCCAGTACTTC
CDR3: CASSLSVPTGGTETQYF

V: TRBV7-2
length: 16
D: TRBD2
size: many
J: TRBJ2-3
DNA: TGTGCCAGCAGCTTGGACGGGAGGGCGGGCACAGATACGCAGTATTTT
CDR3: CASSLDGRAGTDTQYF

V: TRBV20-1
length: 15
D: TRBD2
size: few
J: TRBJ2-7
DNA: TGCAGTGCTAGAGCTGGGACTACCGACGCCTACGAGCAGTACTTC
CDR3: CSARAGTTDAYEQYF

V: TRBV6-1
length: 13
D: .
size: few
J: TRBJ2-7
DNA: TGTGCCAGCAGTTATCAGGGTCCCTACGAGCAGTACTTC
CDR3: CASSYQGPYEQYF

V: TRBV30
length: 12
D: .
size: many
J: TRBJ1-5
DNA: TGTGCTTGGAGGCAGGGTTGGGGGCCCCAGCATTTT
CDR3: CAWRQGWGPQHF

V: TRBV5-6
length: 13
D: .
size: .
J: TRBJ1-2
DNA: TGTGCCAGCAGCTTGGGCGGGCTGGAGGGCTACACCTTC
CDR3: CASSLGGLEGYTF

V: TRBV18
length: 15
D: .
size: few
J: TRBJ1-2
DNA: TGTGCCAGCTCACCACTACGGGACGGTGACTATGGCTACACCTTC
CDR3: CASSPLRDGDYGYTF

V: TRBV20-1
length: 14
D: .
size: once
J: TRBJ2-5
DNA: TGCAGTGCTAATGTACTGTTGGGGGTAGAGACCCAGTACTTC
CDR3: CSANVLLGVETQYF

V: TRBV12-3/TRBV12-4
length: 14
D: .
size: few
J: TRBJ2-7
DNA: TGTGCCAGCGCCTTCGTATCACGCTTGGGCGAGCAGTACTTC
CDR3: CASAFVSRLGEQYF

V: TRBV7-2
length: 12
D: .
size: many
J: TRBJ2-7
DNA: TGTGCCAGCAGCTTAACTACCTACGAGCAGTACTTC
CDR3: CASSLTTYEQYF

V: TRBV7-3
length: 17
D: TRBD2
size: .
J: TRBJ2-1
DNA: TGTGCCAGCAGCTTAAAATCTCTCCTAGCGGGAGACAATGAGCAGTTCTTC
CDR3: CASSLKSLLAGDNEQFF

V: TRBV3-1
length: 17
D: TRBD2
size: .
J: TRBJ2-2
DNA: TGTGCCAGCAGCCAAGATCGGAGCGGGAGGAACACCGGGGAGCTGTTTTTT
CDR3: CASSQDRSGRNTGELFF

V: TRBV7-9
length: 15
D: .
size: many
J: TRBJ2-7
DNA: TGTGCCAGCAGCCTGCAGACAGGAGGTACAGGCGAGCAGTACTTC
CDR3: CASSLQTGGTGEQYF

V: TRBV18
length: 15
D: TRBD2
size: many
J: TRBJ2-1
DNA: TGTGCCAGCTCACCACCGGCGGGAGTTGGCGATGAGCAGTTCTTC
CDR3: CASSPPAGVGDEQFF

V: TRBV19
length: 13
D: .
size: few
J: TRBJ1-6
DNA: TGTGCCAGTAGTCCTGGGATGGATTCACCCCTCCACTTT
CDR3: CASSPGMDSPLHF

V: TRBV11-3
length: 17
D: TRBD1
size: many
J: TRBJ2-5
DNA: TGTGCCAGCAGCTTAGGGGACAGGGCTAACCCCCAAGAGACCCAGTACTTC
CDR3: CASSLGDRANPQETQYF

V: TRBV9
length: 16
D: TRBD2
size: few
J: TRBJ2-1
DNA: TGTGCCAGCAGCTCCCGACTAGCGGGTCTCCTCAATGAGCAGTTCTTC
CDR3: CASSSRLAGLLNEQFF

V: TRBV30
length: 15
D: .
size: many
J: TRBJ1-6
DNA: TGTGCCTGGAGTGCGTCGACAGGAAGTAATTCACCCCTCCACTTT
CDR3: CAWSASTGSNSPLHF

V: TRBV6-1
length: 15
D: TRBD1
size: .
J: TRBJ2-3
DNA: TGTGCCAGCAGAACCCCGACAGGGATTCCAGATACGCAGTATTTT
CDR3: CASRTPTGIPDTQYF

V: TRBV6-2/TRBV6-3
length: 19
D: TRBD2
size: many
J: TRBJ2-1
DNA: TGTGCCAGCAGTTACTCGAGGACTAGCGGGAGAACCTCCTACAATGAGCAGTTCTTC
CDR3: CASSYSRTSGRTSYNEQFF

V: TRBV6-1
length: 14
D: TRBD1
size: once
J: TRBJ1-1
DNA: TGTGCCAGCAGTGCGACAGGGTGTAACACTGAAGCTTTCTTT
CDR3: CASSATGCNTEAFF

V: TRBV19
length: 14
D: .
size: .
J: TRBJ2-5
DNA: TGTGCCAGTAGTATAGTGGGAAGCCAAGAGACCCAGTACTTC
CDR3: CASSIVGSQETQYF